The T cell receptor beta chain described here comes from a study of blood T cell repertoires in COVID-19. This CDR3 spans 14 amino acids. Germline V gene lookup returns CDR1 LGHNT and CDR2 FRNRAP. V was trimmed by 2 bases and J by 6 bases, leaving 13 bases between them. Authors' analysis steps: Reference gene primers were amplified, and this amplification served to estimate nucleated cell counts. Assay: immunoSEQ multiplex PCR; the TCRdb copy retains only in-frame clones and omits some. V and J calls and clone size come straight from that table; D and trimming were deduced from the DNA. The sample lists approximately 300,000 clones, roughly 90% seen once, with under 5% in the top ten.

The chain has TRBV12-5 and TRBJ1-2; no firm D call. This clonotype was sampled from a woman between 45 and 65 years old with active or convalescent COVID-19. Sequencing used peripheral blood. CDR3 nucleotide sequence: TGTGCTAGTGGTTTGTACGGGGAAGAGAATGGCTACACCTTC. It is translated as CASGLYGEENGYTF.